This T cell receptor beta chain stems from a study of cytomegalovirus exposure and HLA in healthy donors. Study information: When roughly 420 donors were genotyped, roughly 82% of them were found to fall in the Caucasian-associated ancestry cluster. General observations from the study: Apparent HLA restriction characterized most CMV-associated TCR beta chains in a later analysis. HLA-A and HLA-B allele assignments for most subjects were reportedly predicted accurately using TCR beta sequences.

CDR1 and CDR2 from the germline V gene are SSHAT and FNYEAQ (reference sequence). The CDR3 is 15 amino acids. A word on this clone: Its matching antigen is unknown. Germline is not matched at one junction end, which may reflect a read error.

60 Vbeta and 13 Jbeta primers were used in PCR. Produced via immunoSEQ multiplex PCR; TCRdb's table is partial and in-frame only. The sample shows 170,000 or so clones, roughly 82% of them seen only once. The sequenced sample consisted of PBMCs. The V and J genes are TRBV7-7 and TRBJ2-3, with 8 bases aligning to TRBD2. The sequence was collected from a man aged 45 to 65 in good health and CMV-seropositive. The CDR3 DNA reads TGTGCTAGCAGCCCCGGGGCGGGAGGCGCAGATACGCAGTATTTT. Its protein is CASSPGAGGADTQYF.